Listed below are T cell receptor beta chains from one sample, sequenced in a study of T-cell reconstitution after alpha-beta-depleted transplantation in children. TCRdb fed the PCR reads into MiXCR, producing one record per CDR3 protein. The sample includes 550,000 to 600,000 distinct CDR3 sequences, more than 20% seen only once; the top ten take roughly 15%. Specimen: PBMCs, mostly from graft donor cells, collected 360 days after TCRalphabeta/CD19-depleted stem cell transplant. These receptors came from a boy under three years old who had a stem cell transplant for acute myeloid leukemia, so the T cells may come from the graft donor. CDR3s include the opening cysteine and the closing phenylalanine or tryptophan. D genes are given only for firm matches. Size is omitted from some rows. Given values are once, few, many or a class for expanded clones.

.	.	TRBV12-3/TRBV12-4	TRBJ1-1	CASSPGGSRTEAFF	TGTGCCAGCAGTCCCGGCGGGTCGAGGACTGAAGCTTTCTTT
TRBD1	once	TRBV27	TRBJ2-5	CASSRTGTGEGKETQYF	TGTGCCAGCAGTAGGACCGGGACAGGGGAAGGTAAAGAGACCCAGTACTTC
.	.	TRBV20-1	TRBJ1-5	CSGKAGSSNQPQHF	TGCAGTGGCAAAGCCGGGAGTAGCAATCAGCCCCAGCATTTT
.	few	TRBV12-3/TRBV12-4	TRBJ1-5	CASSLAGQRPNQPQHF	TGTGCCAGCAGTTTAGCTGGACAGAGACCTAATCAGCCCCAGCATTTT
TRBD2	many	TRBV5-1	TRBJ2-1	CASSPQTSGIYNEQFF	TGCGCCAGCAGCCCCCAGACTAGCGGGATTTACAATGAGCAGTTCTTC
.	many	TRBV12-3/TRBV12-4	TRBJ2-5	CASSQTPYARTQYF	TGTGCCAGCAGTCAAACCCCTTATGCGAGGACCCAGTACTTC
.	few	TRBV12-3/TRBV12-4	TRBJ1-1	CASRTYSRETEAFF	TGTGCCAGCAGAACTTACAGCCGTGAGACTGAAGCTTTCTTT
.	.	TRBV7-9	TRBJ1-1	CASTPSLGYTEAFF	TGTGCCAGCACTCCATCATTGGGATACACTGAAGCTTTCTTT
.	many	TRBV5-1	TRBJ2-5	CASSPPWAAQETQYF	TGCGCCAGCAGCCCCCCTTGGGCAGCTCAAGAGACCCAGTACTTC
.	.	TRBV7-9	TRBJ1-2	CASSPGAGGRDGYTF	TGTGCCAGCAGCCCGGGAGCGGGGGGACGGGACGGCTACACCTTC
TRBD1	.	TRBV29-1	TRBJ1-2	CSVAGQGALGYTF	TGCAGCGTTGCGGGACAGGGGGCGCTTGGCTACACCTTC
.	few	TRBV15	TRBJ2-7	CATSRHPGHQAYEQYF	TGTGCCACCAGCAGACACCCGGGTCACCAAGCCTACGAGCAGTACTTC
.	few	TRBV7-2	TRBJ2-7	CASSSYSYEQYF	TGTGCCAGCAGCTCCTACTCCTACGAGCAGTACTTC
.	few	TRBV15	TRBJ2-4	CATSRARIGNIQYF	TGTGCCACCAGCAGAGCGAGGATTGGAAACATTCAGTACTTC
.	once	TRBV7-9	TRBJ1-1	CASSLAIGEAFF	TGTGCCAGCAGCTTAGCGATTGGTGAAGCTTTCTTT
TRBD2	many	TRBV7-6	TRBJ2-2	CASGAGTNTGELFF	TGTGCCAGCGGAGCGGGGACGAACACCGGGGAGCTGTTTTTT
.	many	TRBV7-9	TRBJ2-1	CASSLRLTGRHEQFF	TGTGCCAGCAGCTTACGGCTGACAGGGAGGCATGAGCAGTTCTTC
.	few	TRBV12-3/TRBV12-4	TRBJ2-5	CASSFAGAGEETQYF	TGTGCCAGCAGTTTCGCGGGGGCCGGGGAAGAGACCCAGTACTTC
TRBD1	few	TRBV20-1	TRBJ1-5	CSARTGLNQPQHF	TGCAGTGCAAGGACAGGCCTAAATCAGCCCCAGCATTTT
TRBD1	many	TRBV4-3	TRBJ2-7	CASSQGGQSYEQYF	TGCGCCAGCAGCCAAGGGGGACAGTCCTACGAGCAGTACTTC
.	few	TRBV7-2	TRBJ2-1	CASSLMSPGAYYNEQFF	TGTGCCAGCAGCTTGATGTCTCCCGGGGCTTACTACAATGAGCAGTTCTTC
.	many	TRBV20-1	TRBJ2-1	CSANNEQFF	TGCAGTGCTAACAATGAGCAGTTCTTC
.	.	TRBV5-1	TRBJ2-3	CASSLFSLWDTQYF	TGCGCCAGCAGCTTGTTCAGTTTGTGGGATACGCAGTATTTT
TRBD1	.	TRBV11-1	TRBJ1-1	CASSSEQGALTEAFF	TGTGCCAGCAGTTCGGAACAGGGGGCTTTGACTGAAGCTTTCTTT
.	.	TRBV9	TRBJ2-1	CASSSAGGLWYNEQFF	TGTGCCAGCAGCTCAGCCGGGGGGCTATGGTACAATGAGCAGTTCTTC
TRBD2	many	TRBV12-3/TRBV12-4	TRBJ2-5	CASKLTSVGETQYF	TGTGCCAGCAAACTCACTAGCGTGGGGGAGACCCAGTACTTC
TRBD1	.	TRBV24-1	TRBJ2-2	CATSDLLTGSGELFF	TGTGCCACCAGTGATTTGCTGACAGGGTCCGGGGAGCTGTTTTTT
TRBD2	.	TRBV12-3/TRBV12-4	TRBJ2-6	CASSLYFLGLAGTSGANVLTF	TGTGCCAGCAGTTTATATTTTCTGGGACTAGCGGGAACCTCTGGGGCCAACGTCCTGACTTTC